This T cell receptor beta chain stems from a study of blood T cell repertoires in COVID-19. The wider study: Samples representing acute and convalescent COVID-19 were sourced from the United States, Italy and Spain. The analysed material was cDNA or gDNA that came from T cells, B-cell-depleted T cells, or PBMCs.

The CDR3 sequence is 15 residues long. The junction had 8 bases not matched to a gene; V was cut back by 8 bases and J by 2 bases. The germline V gene has CDR1 SNHLY and CDR2 FYNNEI. Per the study methods: Reference gene primer amplification gave estimated nucleated cell counts. TCRdb keeps only in-frame clones here, not all; method: immunoSEQ multiplex PCR. For V, J and clone size, that table is used; D and trimming come from the DNA. The sample comprises 120,000 to 150,000 clones, 85% to 90% of which are singletons, and approximately 9% rests with the top ten. The TCR comes from a woman aged 50 to 65 with active or convalescent COVID-19. V is TRBV2 and J is TRBJ2-1, with 8 nucleotides matching TRBD2. Sequencing input: peripheral blood. The CDR3 DNA sequence: TGTGCCAGCCTACCCGGGACTAGTCCCTACAATGAGCAGTTCTTC. Protein sequence: CASLPGTSPYNEQFF.